This TCR beta chain was captured by sequencing in a study of blood T cell repertoires in COVID-19. Looking at the study overall: Acute-phase and convalescent COVID-19 samples originated in the United States, Italy and Spain. From T cells, B-cell-depleted T cells, or PBMCs came the material, which was cDNA or gDNA.

The CDR3 has 13 residues. Germline CDR1 is MGHDK and CDR2 is SYGVNS. The V and J ends lost 4 bases and 9 bases respectively, with 13 bases between them. Here immunoSEQ multiplex PCR was the method, and the copy in TCRdb shows in-frame clones only, minus some. Among approximately 44,000 clones, around 90% were seen once, and the ten largest hold about 0.4%. This sequence originates from a man in his forties or fifties with COVID-19, enrolled during active disease. Sequencing input: peripheral blood. The chain has TRBV25-1 and TRBJ2-1; a possible D gene is TRBD2 (6 bases). The CDR3 loop is CASSGYAGIEQFF. Written as DNA, the CDR3 is TGTGCCAGCAGTGGATATGCGGGGATTGAGCAGTTCTTC.